Below are 14 T cell receptor beta chains sequenced from a single sample in a study of T cell changes during pregnancy in multiple sclerosis. The data were produced by immunoSEQ multiplex PCR, yet TCRdb's version contains in-frame clones alone and is incomplete. Among over 100,000 clones listed, around 90% were seen once. Specimen: peripheral blood, collected in the third trimester of pregnancy. The origin of the receptors is a female donor with multiple sclerosis, enrolled in a pregnancy study.

The chain couples TRBV9 to TRBJ2-2, with 7 bases identical to TRBD1. This CDR3 contains 15 residues. V lost 2 bases and J lost 6; bases outside the gene matches: 7. Germline values: CDR1 SGDLS, CDR2 YYNGEE. The CDR3 DNA reads as TGTGCCAGCAGCGTCCAACAGGGGTCTGCCGGGGAGCTGTTTTTT. Translated: CASSVQQGSAGELFF.

V and J are TRBV7-3 and TRBJ2-5, with 8 bases matching TRBD2. This CDR3 region has 18 residues. Germline CDR1 is SGHTA and CDR2 is FQGTGA. V was pared by 0 bases and J by 3 bases, with 12 bases of the junction left unmatched. CDR3 amino acids: CASSLTGGLSGRKETQYF. The CDR3 DNA is TGTGCCAGCAGCTTAACCGGGGGGCTGAGCGGGAGAAAAGAGACCCAGTACTTC.

V and J are TRBV6-6 and TRBJ1-1, with TRBD1 matching 10 bases. Unmatched junction bases numbered 1, after V lost 6 bases and J lost 3 bases. Per the germline V gene, CDR1 is MNHNY and CDR2 is SVGAGI (reference sequence). The CDR3 extends over 13 amino acids. The CDR3 loop reads CASRDRGDTEAFF. CDR3 DNA sequence: TGTGCCAGCAGGGACAGGGGGGACACTGAAGCTTTCTTT.

V and J are TRBV19 and TRBJ2-5, with D unclear. From germline, CDR1 is LNHDA and CDR2 SQIVND (reference sequence). This CDR3 has 15 residues. Trimming pared 2 bases from V and 1 base from J, leaving 11 bases between. The CDR3 spells CASSISLEPQETQYF. CDR3 nucleotides: TGTGCCAGTAGTATATCCCTAGAACCCCAAGAGACCCAGTACTTC.

This clone was seen more than once but under ten times. This chain uses TRBV21-1 with TRBJ1-1; the table's D call of TRBD1 was not tested on the DNA. TRBV21-1 is listed as a pseudogene. CDR3 size: 15 residues. CDR3 coding DNA: TGTGCCAGCAGCACCGGACAGCTGATAACTCGTGAAGCTTTCTTT. This gives the protein CASSTGQLITREAFF.

This sequence joins TRBV27 and TRBJ2-7; 7 positions match TRBD2. The CDR3 is 14 residues long. CDR1 and CDR2 (germline): MNHEY, SMNVEV (reference sequence). The V gene end was trimmed by 4 bases and the J gene end by 5 bases; junction bases not matched to a gene: 8. In nucleotides, the CDR3 is TGTGCCAGCAGTTCCTGGCGGGGGACGGACGAGCAGTACTTC. It specifies CASSSWRGTDEQYF.

The J gene is TRBJ1-2, the V gene TRBV2; TRBD1 might be the D (6 bases). Trimming removed 10 bases at V and 4 bases at J, with 25 bases between. Germline V gene sequence: CDR1 SNHLY, CDR2 FYNNEI. The length of the CDR3 is 16 residues. The CDR3 region is CATTGHSSGFRYGYTF. As DNA, the CDR3 is TGTGCCACTACGGGACACAGTTCAGGTTTTCGCTATGGCTACACCTTC.

V usage is TRBV7-9 and J usage is TRBJ1-2; D perhaps matches TRBD1 (5 bases). The CDR3 totals 13 residues. V lost 5 bases to trimming and J lost 6 bases, with 13 bases between them. Germline V lookup: CDR1 SEHNR, CDR2 FQNEAQ (reference sequence). Here the CDR3 reads CASSPLTEDGYTF. CDR3 sequence (DNA): TGTGCCAGCAGCCCATTGACAGAGGATGGCTACACCTTC.

This clone came up once. The CDR3 coding sequence is TGTGCCAGCAGTCGATCGAGGTTGAACACTGAAGCTTTCTTT. Translated, it gives CASSRSRLNTEAFF. This chain connects TRBV28 to TRBJ1-1; D not resolved. Trimming took off 5 bases at V and 0 bases at J, with 10 bases between the two ends. The CDR3 runs 14 residues. Germline CDR1 MDHEN, CDR2 SYDVKM.

V is TRBV9 and J is TRBJ2-7, with 12 bases matching TRBD1. Germline assignment: CDR1 SGDLS and CDR2 YYNGEE. V lost 9 bases and J lost 6; bases outside the gene matches: 16. The CDR3 is 16 amino acids. CDR3 loop: CANSGQGAGNGGEQYF. In DNA, the CDR3 is TGTGCCAACTCGGGACAGGGGGCAGGAAACGGTGGCGAGCAGTACTTC.

This clone was observed a single time. DNA for the CDR3: TGTGCCAGCAGCTTAGATGCCCCGGGACTAGCGGGCCGAACGCAGTATTTT. Its translation: CASSLDAPGLAGRTQYF. J is TRBJ2-3 and V is TRBV11-2; 12 bases line up with TRBD2. CDR3 size: 17 residues. With V trimmed by 0 bases and J by 9 bases, 10 bases remained unmatched. CDR1 and CDR2 (germline): SGHAT, FQNNGV.

This chain connects TRBV6-1 to TRBJ2-2, with D unclear. CDR1 is MNHNS and CDR2 is SASEGT in the germline V gene. Trimming took 5 bases from V and 7 from J, leaving 8 bases between them. The CDR3 covers 12 residues. The CDR3 spells CASSSPGGELFF. Here the CDR3 DNA reads TGTGCCAGCAGTTCCCCAGGCGGGGAGCTGTTTTTT.

The V gene is TRBV5-1, the J gene TRBJ1-3; tentative D call: TRBD1 (5 bases). The V gene lost 0 bases and the J gene lost 2 bases, with 6 bases spanning the gap. Looked up from germline, CDR1 is SGHRS and CDR2 is YFSETQ. This CDR3 contains 14 residues. The CDR3 nucleotides read TGCGCCAGCAGCTTGGGCAGGGCTGGAAACACCATATATTTT. Residues: CASSLGRAGNTIYF.

The chain is built from TRBV7-2 and TRBJ2-1; 13 nucleotides align to TRBD2. The CDR3 extends over 15 amino acids. With V trimmed by 8 bases and J by 6 bases, 7 bases remained unmatched. From germline, CDR1 is SGHTA and CDR2 FQGNSA. CDR3 DNA sequence: TGTGCCAGCGTACTAGCGGGGGGGCCCCTCAATGAGCAGTTCTTC. It encodes CASVLAGGPLNEQFF.